This TCR beta chain was sequenced for a study of lymphopenia after photon versus proton radiotherapy. Turning to this clone: Its antigen is unidentified.

Notes on the study in general: Survival link was tested only in deceased patients; proton benefit remains a possibility. Post-nadir TCR diversity decline inversely tracked overall survival among those who died. Proton therapy kept repertoires fairly stable, unlike photons, which gained effector/memory cells. After the lymphocyte nadir, photon-treated repertoires showed oligoclonal expansion, especially of CD8+ Temra cells.

Clones were sequenced by immunoSEQ multiplex PCR, and TCRdb holds only the in-frame ones, with some missing. The sample holds around 25,000 clones; 75% to 90% are singletons and the top ten take about 17%. From germline, CDR1 is SGHDT and CDR2 YYEEEE. Trimming took 0 bases from V and 5 from J, leaving 15 bases between them. This CDR3 contains 15 residues. This clonotype was sampled from a man between 60 and 75 years old with pancreatic cancer. The sequencing used peripheral blood, collected from a patient treated with photon-based radiotherapy. V is TRBV5-6 and J is TRBJ2-7; no reliable D call. The CDR3 region has the DNA TGTGCCAGCAGCTTGGCCGTTAATTTCTTGGACGAGCAGTACTTC. Translated: CASSLAVNFLDEQYF.